Presented here are 32 T cell receptor beta chains from one specimen sequenced in a study of shared clonotypes between healthy human individuals. Naive CD8 cells were CD45RO-negative, positively selected for CCR7, excluding terminally differentiated effector memory CD45RA+ cells. Produced via immunoSEQ multiplex PCR; TCRdb's table is partial and in-frame only. The table lists 450,000 to 700,000 clones, nearly 97% of them singletons, with 0.085% to 0.11% in the top ten. The sequencing input was naive CD8+ T cells sorted from blood. These receptors were collected from a woman in her 30s in good health.

The chain joins TRBV6-6 to TRBJ2-5, with D hard to call. The end of the DNA fits TRBJ2-7 better, so the J call may be wrong. From germline, CDR1 is MNHNY and CDR2 SVGAGI (reference sequence). The CDR3 spans 11 residues. The CDR3 is CASRQGLEQYF. Written as DNA, the CDR3 is TGTGCCAGCAGACAAGGGCTCGAGCAGTACTTC.

The rearrangement links TRBV10-3 to TRBJ2-7; D unclear. This CDR3 has 15 residues. From germline, CDR1 is ENHRY and CDR2 SYGVKD. V gave up 0 bases and J gave up 1 base, with 10 bases separating them. CDR3 amino acids: CAISESLVGSYEQYF. The CDR3 DNA sequence: TGTGCCATCAGTGAGTCTCTGGTAGGATCCTACGAGCAGTACTTC.

The chain is built from TRBV28 and TRBJ2-5; D not certain. The germline V and J ends were trimmed by 2 bases and 5 bases, with 12 bases remaining between them. The CDR3 sequence is 14 residues long. Germline-derived CDR1 and CDR2 are MDHEN and SYDVKM. The CDR3 protein is CASSLGGITETQYF. The CDR3 DNA follows: TGTGCCAGCAGTTTAGGTGGGATCACGGAGACCCAGTACTTC.

This chain connects TRBV6-1 to TRBJ2-7; 7 nucleotides align to TRBD1. The CDR3 is 16 residues long. Germline-derived CDR1 and CDR2 are MNHNS and SASEGT. J gave up 0 bases and V 4 bases, and 9 bases lay outside the gene matches. Here the CDR3 reads CASSGYSGTDSYEQYF. As DNA, the CDR3 is TGTGCCAGCAGTGGGTATTCCGGGACAGACTCCTACGAGCAGTACTTC.

This clone has only a few counts. The V and J genes are TRBV2 and TRBJ1-1, with D unresolved. Germline CDR1 is SNHLY and CDR2 is FYNNEI. The length of the CDR3 is 12 residues. Trimming pared 5 bases from V and 5 bases from J, leaving 9 bases between. The CDR3 here is CASSSPGTEAFF. The CDR3 DNA follows: TGTGCCAGCAGTTCCCCGGGAACTGAAGCTTTCTTT.

This chain uses TRBV4-1 with TRBJ2-5, with D maybe TRBD2 (6 bases). The V gene lost 0 bases and the J gene lost 2 bases, with 13 bases spanning the gap. This CDR3 comprises 16 residues. Germline V gene lookup returns CDR1 MGHRA and CDR2 YSYEKL. The CDR3 is CASSQDRRDLQETQYF. The CDR3, as DNA: TGCGCCAGCAGCCAAGATCGGCGGGACCTTCAAGAGACCCAGTACTTC.

This clone appeared a single time. The rearrangement uses TRBV27 and TRBJ1-5; 8 nucleotides align to TRBD1. J gave up 7 bases and V 6 bases, and 8 bases lay outside the gene matches. Germline loops: CDR1 MNHEY, CDR2 SMNVEV (reference sequence). CDR3 length: 14 amino acids. Here the CDR3 reads CASSHDRGGQPQHF. The CDR3, as DNA: TGTGCCAGCAGCCACGACAGGGGCGGGCAGCCCCAGCATTTT.

The chain joins TRBV2 to TRBJ2-7; the match to TRBD1 covers 7 bases. CDR1 and CDR2 (germline): SNHLY, FYNNEI. The CDR3 runs to 14 residues. Trimming took 6 bases from V and 2 from J; bases not matched to a gene: 7. The CDR3 loop is CASSGDSQTYEQYF. CDR3 DNA sequence: TGTGCCAGCAGCGGGGACAGTCAGACCTACGAGCAGTACTTC. Supplemented by reference TRBV2 and TRBJ2-7, the full variable domain reads EPEVTQTPSHQVTQMGQEVILRCVPISNHLYFYWYRQILGQKVEFLVSFYNNEISEKSEIFDDQFSVERPDGSNFTLKIRSTKLEDSAMYFCASSGDSQTYEQYFGPGTRLTVT.

Turning to this clone: Sequence at one end of the junction differs from germline and may be a read error. In DNA form, the CDR3 reads TGTGCCAGCAGCGACGGGGGCTTTACCTACAATGAGCAGCTCTTC. As protein: CASSDGGFTYNEQLF. The chain combines TRBV7-3 with TRBJ2-1; D is possibly TRBD1 or TRBD2 (6 bases each). The CDR3 length is 15 residues. Germline CDR1 SGHTA, CDR2 FQGTGA.

The chain combines TRBV28 with TRBJ2-7; D is undetermined. Germline V gives CDR1 MDHEN, CDR2 SYDVKM. This CDR3 region has 13 residues. V was shortened by 8 bases and J by 2 bases, with 13 bases between the two germline ends. The CDR3 nucleotides read TGTGCCAGCCGAAAGGTAGCTACCTACGAGCAGTACTTC. Protein sequence: CASRKVATYEQYF.

The chain couples TRBV28 to TRBJ1-1; D gene ambiguous. In germline, CDR1 is MDHEN, CDR2 SYDVKM. Trimming took 8 bases from V and 2 from J, leaving 3 bases between them. The CDR3 length is 10 residues. In DNA, the CDR3 is TGTGCCAGCGCAAACACTGAAGCTTTCTTT. This codes for CASANTEAFF.

The chain couples TRBV7-8 to TRBJ1-2; D might be TRBD1 (5 bases). Germline CDR1 and CDR2: SGHVS and FQNEAQ. This CDR3 has 15 amino acids. V lost 5 bases and J 3 bases, leaving 16 bases between the germline ends. CDR3 coding DNA: TGTGCCAGCAGCATTGGGGGGGGTTTCCACTATGGCTACACCTTC. Translation: CASSIGGGFHYGYTF.

The CDR3 reads CASSLLGGRDNEQYF. As DNA, the CDR3 is TGTGCCAGCAGCTTACTCGGCGGGAGGGACAACGAGCAGTACTTC. This chain connects TRBV7-6 to TRBJ2-7, with 9 bases aligning to TRBD2. This CDR3 is 15 amino acids long. Germline CDR1 is SGHVS and CDR2 is FNYEAQ. Losses at the gene ends were 2 bases for V and 5 bases for J; bases not matched to a gene: 7.

V is TRBV9 and J is TRBJ2-1; 9 bases are a match to TRBD2. Germline-derived CDR1 and CDR2 are SGDLS and YYNGEE. The CDR3 is 15 residues long. V lost 0 bases and J lost 6; bases outside the gene matches: 4. CDR3 DNA sequence: TGTGCCAGCAGCGTAGGCGGGAGGGCCACCAATGAGCAGTTCTTC. It codes for CASSVGGRATNEQFF.

This chain uses TRBV7-9 with TRBJ2-5, with D perhaps TRBD2 (6 bases). Per germline, CDR1 SEHNR and CDR2 FQNEAQ (reference sequence). Trimming left V 0 bases short and J 5 bases short, with 16 bases between. The CDR3 spans 16 residues. The CDR3 DNA sequence: TGTGCCAGCAGCTTAGCGAGGAGGGGACCTCAGGAGACCCAGTACTTC. This gives the protein CASSLARRGPQETQYF.

The chain has TRBV27 and TRBJ2-2, with TRBD1 matching over 7 bases. Germline V gene data show CDR1 as MNHEY and CDR2 as SMNVEV (reference sequence). The CDR3 runs to 15 residues. J gave up 7 bases and V 4 bases, and 9 bases lay outside the gene matches. The CDR3 spells CASSSYDRVDGELFF. The CDR3 DNA reads as TGTGCCAGCAGTTCCTACGACAGGGTAGACGGGGAGCTGTTTTTT.

The chain links TRBV27 to TRBJ2-1, with TRBD1 identical over 8 bases. Germline V gene lookup returns CDR1 MNHEY and CDR2 SMNVEV (reference sequence). Trimming at V came to 8 bases and at J to 0 bases, leaving 18 bases not matched to a gene. The CDR3 extends over 19 amino acids. CDR3 loop: CASGKGQVTLGSSYNEQFF. DNA for the CDR3: TGTGCCAGCGGAAAGGGACAGGTGACTTTAGGTAGCTCCTACAATGAGCAGTTCTTC.

Concerning this clone itself: At one boundary the junction diverges from the germline segment, which might be a read error. The rearrangement joins TRBV5-8 to TRBJ1-4, with D unclear. CDR3 length: 8 residues. CDR1 SGHTS and CDR2 YDEGEE come from the germline V gene. CDR3 sequence: CASSPAVF. The DNA for the CDR3 is TGTGCCAGCAGCCCCGCCGTTTTT.

In the case of this clone: Additional DNA sequences in this sample encode the identical CDR3. The V gene is TRBV7-9, the J gene TRBJ1-1, with D uncertain. The length of the CDR3 is 15 residues. V shed 0 bases and J shed 0 bases, with 8 bases lying between them. Germline V gives CDR1 SEHNR, CDR2 FQNEAQ (reference sequence). DNA of the CDR3: TGTGCCAGCAGCTTAGCCGGACCGATGAACACTGAAGCTTTCTTT. It encodes CASSLAGPMNTEAFF. Drawing the rest from reference TRBV7-9 and TRBJ1-1, the complete variable domain is DTGVSQNPRHKITKRGQNVTFRCDPISEHNRLYWYRQTLGQGPEFLTYFQNEAQLEKSRLLSDRFSAERPKGSFSTLEIQRTEQGDSAMYLCASSLAGPMNTEAFFGQGTRLTVV.

The chain combines TRBV5-6 with TRBJ1-2, with 8 bases matching TRBD1. The germline CDR1 and CDR2 sequences are SGHDT and YYEEEE. The length of the CDR3 is 15 residues. With V trimmed by 2 bases and J by 4 bases, 7 bases remained unmatched. The DNA of the CDR3 is TGTGCCAGCAGCTTCGGGTTTGACAGGGGCTATGGCTACACCTTC. Its translation is CASSFGFDRGYGYTF.

J is TRBJ2-1 and V is TRBV29-1, with 7 bases fitting TRBD1. Per the germline V gene, CDR1 is SQVTM and CDR2 is ANQGSEA. Trimming removed 7 bases from V and 0 bases from J; junction bases left unmatched: 9. The CDR3 runs 15 residues. The chain's CDR3 is CSADTGQPSYNEQFF. Written as DNA, the CDR3 is TGCAGCGCAGACACGGGACAGCCCTCCTACAATGAGCAGTTCTTC.

The V call is TRBV19, the J call TRBJ2-5, with D possibly being TRBD2 (5 bases). V lost 3 bases, J lost 4 bases, and 15 bases lay in between. Germline V gene lookup returns CDR1 LNHDA and CDR2 SQIVND (reference sequence). This CDR3 has 15 amino acids. This CDR3 is CASSMIWPRGETQYF. For the CDR3, the DNA is TGTGCCAGTAGTATGATTTGGCCTCGGGGAGAGACCCAGTACTTC.

The V gene is TRBV2, the J gene TRBJ1-5; 8 bases map to TRBD1. This CDR3 region has 15 residues. Germline loops: CDR1 SNHLY, CDR2 FYNNEI. The V gene end was trimmed by 3 bases and the J gene end by 7 bases; junction bases not matched to a gene: 8. CDR3 sequence (DNA): TGTGCCAGCAGTGAGGGCAGGGGGCGCCGGCAGCCCCAGCATTTT. Translation gives CASSEGRGRRQPQHF.

This clone was seen once. This chain uses TRBV27 with TRBJ2-7, with D possibly TRBD2 on 5 matching bases. CDR1 is MNHEY and CDR2 is SMNVEV in the germline V gene (reference sequence). The CDR3 spans 14 residues. The V end was cut by 3 bases, the J end by 1 base, with 10 bases between. The CDR3 protein is CASSFEGKSYEQYF. The CDR3 DNA follows: TGTGCCAGCAGTTTTGAGGGAAAGTCCTACGAGCAGTACTTC.

The chain combines TRBV6-5 with TRBJ1-1; possibly TRBD1 for D (6 bases). With 5 bases removed from V and 5 bases from J, the gap between germline ends came to 12 bases. Germline V gene data show CDR1 as MNHEY and CDR2 as SVGAGI. This CDR3 is built from 13 residues. The CDR3 DNA reads as TGTGCCAGCAGTAATACAGGGTATACTGAAGCTTTCTTT. Its translation is CASSNTGYTEAFF.

The J gene is TRBJ2-3, the V gene TRBV28; the match to TRBD2 covers 13 bases. Germline lookup yields CDR1 MDHEN and CDR2 SYDVKM. This CDR3 is 19 amino acids long. J lost 1 base, V lost 3 bases, and 10 bases had no gene match. CDR3 residues: CASSFANPGLAGGTDTQYF. CDR3 bases: TGTGCCAGCAGTTTCGCGAATCCCGGACTAGCGGGGGGCACAGATACGCAGTATTTT.

The rearrangement uses TRBV6-6 and TRBJ2-4; no reliable D call. The germline V and J ends were trimmed by 4 bases and 1 base, with 11 bases remaining between them. Per germline, CDR1 MNHNY and CDR2 SVGAGI (reference sequence). CDR3 length: 15 residues. The CDR3 is CASSFARGAKNIQYF. The DNA of the CDR3 is TGTGCCAGCAGTTTTGCCCGTGGGGCCAAAAACATTCAGTACTTC.

The chain links TRBV2 to TRBJ1-2; D remains ambiguous. CDR3 size: 12 residues. Trimming took off 6 bases at V and 5 bases at J, with 10 bases between the two ends. Germline CDR1 reads SNHLY; CDR2 reads FYNNEI. The CDR3 nucleotides read TGTGCCAGCAGGACGGCTATGTATGGCTACACCTTC. Encoded protein: CASRTAMYGYTF.

The rearrangement links TRBV5-1 to TRBJ1-2; 7 positions match TRBD1. The CDR3 is 15 amino acids. With 0 bases clipped from V and 1 base from J, the junction kept 3 bases outside the gene matches. Germline CDR1 and CDR2: SGHRS and YFSETQ. CDR3 loop: CASSLGGGHNYGYTF. In DNA form, the CDR3 reads TGCGCCAGCAGCTTGGGAGGGGGCCATAACTATGGCTACACCTTC.

Comment on this clone: The sample has other DNA sequences that encode this CDR3 too. J is TRBJ2-2 and V is TRBV9; D ambiguous. The germline gives CDR1 SGDLS, CDR2 YYNGEE. Trimming cost V 0 bases and J 7 bases, with 7 bases left between them. CDR3 length equals 13 residues. The CDR3 DNA reads as TGTGCCAGCAGCGTAGGTGGTAGCGGGGAGCTGTTTTTT. Protein product: CASSVGGSGELFF.

The chain uses TRBV9 and TRBJ2-3; D is undetermined. The CDR3 runs to 14 residues. Germline loops: CDR1 SGDLS, CDR2 YYNGEE. The V end was cut by 0 bases, the J end by 2 bases, with 7 bases between. DNA of the CDR3: TGTGCCAGCAGCGTAGGGGATTACACAGATACGCAGTATTTT. This sequence encodes CASSVGDYTDTQYF.

The chain carries TRBV4-1 and TRBJ1-5; 10 nucleotides align to TRBD1. The trim removed 4 bases at V and 7 bases at J, leaving 7 bases unmatched. This CDR3 comprises 15 residues. CDR1 is MGHRA and CDR2 is YSYEKL in the germline V gene. The CDR3 nucleotides read TGCGCCAGCAGCCTGGGACAGGGGACGATACAGCCCCAGCATTTT. This gives the protein CASSLGQGTIQPQHF.